These 22 T cell receptor beta chains originate from one sample sequenced in a study of shared clonotypes between healthy human individuals. Sequencing used immunoSEQ multiplex PCR; TCRdb keeps in-frame clones, though not all of them. The table lists roughly 2.5 million clones, just over 90% of them singletons. Sequences were obtained from naive CD4+ T cells sorted from blood. The subset here: CD45RA+ positively selected. Receptors originate from a man aged 18-30 years in good health.

The V and J genes are TRBV7-2 and TRBJ2-1; TRBD2 might be the D (6 bases). Trimming removed 5 bases at V and 5 bases at J, with 10 bases between. The CDR3 runs to 13 residues. CDR1 and CDR2 (germline): SGHTA, FQGNSA. The CDR3 reads CASSRDFDNEQFF. As DNA, the CDR3 is TGTGCCAGCAGCCGGGACTTTGACAATGAGCAGTTCTTC.

V gene TRBV19 combines with J gene TRBJ2-3; 7 bases line up with TRBD2. CDR3 length: 16 residues. J gave up 4 bases and V 7 bases, and 14 bases lay outside the gene matches. Germline assignment: CDR1 LNHDA and CDR2 SQIVND (reference sequence). The CDR3 DNA reads TGTGCCAGTACATCGATGGGGGGGACGGGCTCAGATACGCAGTATTTT. This encodes CASTSMGGTGSDTQYF.

The chain uses TRBV10-3 and TRBJ2-7, with D perhaps matching TRBD1 (6 bases). The length of the CDR3 is 11 residues. Trimming removed 10 bases at V and 1 base at J, with 8 bases between. Germline V gives CDR1 ENHRY, CDR2 SYGVKD. CDR3 nucleotide sequence: TGTGCCACAGGACAGTCCTACGAGCAGTACTTC. Protein product: CATGQSYEQYF.

CDR3 loop: CASSPFVAYEQYF. In nucleotides, the CDR3 is TGTGCCAGCAGCCCCTTTGTCGCCTACGAGCAGTACTTC. This chain links TRBV5-6 with TRBJ2-7; D not resolved. Trimming pared 4 bases from V and 2 bases from J, leaving 10 bases between. The CDR3 sequence is 13 residues long. Germline V gene data show CDR1 as SGHDT and CDR2 as YYEEEE. Full variable domain (missing parts from reference TRBV5-6 and TRBJ2-7): DAGVTQSPTHLIKTRGQQVTLRCSPKSGHDTVSWYQQALGQGPQFIFQYYEEEERQRGNFPDRFSGHQFPNYSSELNVNALLLGDSALYLCASSPFVAYEQYFGPGTRLTVT.

The V and J genes are TRBV2 and TRBJ1-2; no clear D gene. This CDR3 has 13 residues. Trimming removed 6 bases at V and 4 bases at J, with 12 bases between. The germline gives CDR1 SNHLY, CDR2 FYNNEI. CDR3 sequence: CASRATVIYGYTF. The CDR3 DNA sequence: TGTGCCAGCAGAGCTACAGTAATCTATGGCTACACCTTC.

Worth noting for this clone: In the same sample, other DNA sequences code for this CDR3. V and J are TRBV7-2 and TRBJ2-2; D perhaps matches TRBD1 (6 bases). Per the germline V gene, CDR1 is SGHTA and CDR2 is FQGNSA. Trimming took 6 bases from V and 2 from J, leaving 13 bases between them. The CDR3 extends over 15 amino acids. This CDR3 reads CASSPGTLNTGELFF. The CDR3 coding sequence is TGTGCCAGCAGTCCCGGGACACTTAACACCGGGGAGCTGTTTTTT.

A few counts support this clone. This chain uses TRBV2 with TRBJ2-1; D possibly matches TRBD1 or TRBD2 (5 bases each). CDR1 and CDR2 (germline): SNHLY, FYNNEI. V lost 0 bases to trimming and J lost 3 bases, with 9 bases between them. CDR3 length: 15 amino acids. The CDR3 DNA reads as TGTGCCAGCAGTGAAGCGGGGGTCATCTACAATGAGCAGTTCTTC. This sequence encodes CASSEAGVIYNEQFF.

Concerning this clone: The same CDR3 also results from other DNA sequences found in this sample. The rearrangement links TRBV7-9 to TRBJ1-1; the D is unclear. The CDR3 consists of 11 residues. Germline V lookup: CDR1 SEHNR, CDR2 FQNEAQ (reference sequence). The ends were cut back, 3 bases at V and 5 bases at J, with 4 bases in the middle. The CDR3 region has the DNA TGTGCCAGCAGCTTCAGGACTGAAGCTTTCTTT. Translation gives CASSFRTEAFF.

This clone was recorded a few times. The chain links TRBV7-2 to TRBJ2-7; possibly TRBD2 for D (5 bases). The ends were cut back, 6 bases at V and 0 bases at J, with 15 bases in the middle. The CDR3 runs to 15 residues. Per germline, CDR1 SGHTA and CDR2 FQGNSA. Here the CDR3 DNA reads TGTGCCAGCAGTACTGCGGGCTGGAGCTCCTACGAGCAGTACTTC. It translates to CASSTAGWSSYEQYF.

DNA of the CDR3: TGCGCCAGCAGCCAAGCGGGGGGAGAGACCCAGTACTTC. The encoded protein is CASSQAGGETQYF. The rearrangement links TRBV5-1 to TRBJ2-5, with 9 positions matching TRBD2. Germline CDR1 and CDR2: SGHRS and YFSETQ. Germline trimming cut 4 bases from V and 4 bases from J; bases unmatched to any gene: 2. The CDR3 runs to 13 residues.

The V call is TRBV19, the J call TRBJ2-7, with TRBD1 as a possible D gene (5 bases). V was pared by 5 bases and J by 5 bases, with 19 bases between. This CDR3 has 15 amino acids. Germline values: CDR1 LNHDA, CDR2 SQIVND (reference sequence). This CDR3 reads CASSLRPSSRDEQYF. The CDR3, as DNA: TGTGCCAGTAGTCTCCGCCCCTCGAGCAGGGACGAGCAGTACTTC.

The rearrangement uses TRBV5-1 and TRBJ2-2; maybe TRBD2 (5 bases). Germline CDR1 is SGHRS and CDR2 is YFSETQ. The CDR3 runs 15 residues. V was pared by 4 bases and J by 1 base, with 11 bases between. The CDR3 DNA is TGCGCCAGCAGCCCGACTATTATGAACACCGGGGAGCTGTTTTTT. Its protein is CASSPTIMNTGELFF.

The V and J genes are TRBV5-1 and TRBJ2-7; the match to TRBD1 covers 9 bases. With V trimmed by 0 bases and J by 4 bases, 5 bases remained unmatched. CDR3 length: 15 residues. Germline V gives CDR1 SGHRS, CDR2 YFSETQ. The CDR3 bases are TGCGCCAGCAGCTTGGCTTCGGACAGGGGTTACGAGCAGTACTTC. It encodes CASSLASDRGYEQYF.

The chain has TRBV2 and TRBJ2-5; a possible D gene is TRBD1 (5 bases). V lost 5 bases and J lost 2, with 12 bases in between. Germline CDR1 and CDR2: SNHLY and FYNNEI. The CDR3 length is 14 residues. The CDR3 sequence: CASSRQIPQETQYF. The CDR3 region has the DNA TGTGCCAGCAGTCGACAGATACCGCAAGAGACCCAGTACTTC.

The V and J genes are TRBV6-1 and TRBJ1-6, with a weak D call TRBD1 (5 bases). Germline lookup yields CDR1 MNHNS and CDR2 SASEGT. The V end lost 6 bases, the J end lost 10 bases, and 16 bases lay between the germline ends. CDR3 length: 14 amino acids. CDR3 bases: TGTGCCAGCAGCCTATCGGGGGGTTGGTCACCCCTCCACTTT. It codes for CASSLSGGWSPLHF.

Worth noting for this clone: An end of the junction does not agree with germline; a read error may underlie this. This chain connects TRBV25-1 to TRBJ1-4, with D maybe TRBD1 (6 bases). This CDR3 region has 15 residues. The germline gives CDR1 MGHDK, CDR2 SYGVNS. The CDR3 bases are TGTGCCAGCAGCATGAACAGGGCAACAAATGAAAAACTGTTTTTT. Its protein is CASSMNRATNEKLFF.

The chain recombines TRBV5-8 with TRBJ1-2; 8 bases align to TRBD1. This CDR3 comprises 15 residues. V shed 3 bases, J shed 4 bases, and the junction held 8 bases outside the gene matches. Germline V gene data show CDR1 as SGHTS and CDR2 as YDEGEE. This CDR3 reads CASSSRQGPLYGYTF. As DNA, the CDR3 is TGTGCCAGCAGCTCCCGACAGGGGCCGCTCTATGGCTACACCTTC.

The count of this clone is one. The chain links TRBV5-1 to TRBJ2-7; D remains ambiguous. CDR3 length equals 14 residues. The V gene lost 0 bases and the J gene lost 4 bases, with 11 bases spanning the gap. Per the germline V gene, CDR1 is SGHRS and CDR2 is YFSETQ. The CDR3 spells CASSLAAGRYEQYF. The CDR3 DNA sequence: TGCGCCAGCAGCTTGGCCGCAGGTAGGTACGAGCAGTACTTC.

This chain joins TRBV7-2 and TRBJ2-7; weak D call: TRBD2 (5 bases). The V gene's germline CDR1 is SGHTA and CDR2 FQGNSA. This CDR3 is 15 amino acids long. Trimming removed 2 bases from V and 0 bases from J, with 11 bases in between. This CDR3 reads CASSLHGVSSYEQYF. CDR3 sequence (DNA): TGTGCCAGCAGCTTACACGGGGTAAGCTCCTACGAGCAGTACTTC.

This chain joins TRBV5-1 and TRBJ2-3; 10 bases line up with TRBD1. From germline, CDR1 is SGHRS and CDR2 YFSETQ. The CDR3 is made up of 15 amino acids. After removal of 1 base from V and 10 bases from J, the junction contained 9 bases not matched to a gene. In nucleotides, the CDR3 is TGCGCCAGCAGCTTGTTCCGGGACAGGGGTTTTCCGCAGTATTTT. Translating gives CASSLFRDRGFPQYF.

This clone was counted a single time. The chain joins TRBV6-6 to TRBJ1-4; D remains unclear. The CDR3 length is 13 residues. Germline CDR1 MNHNY, CDR2 SVGAGI (reference sequence). V was clipped by 6 bases and J by 4 bases, with 9 bases between them. In nucleotides, the CDR3 is TGTGCCAGCAGCGGGATGGATAATGAAAAACTGTTTTTT. Translation gives CASSGMDNEKLFF.

The V gene is TRBV4-2, the J gene TRBJ2-3, with 8 bases aligning to TRBD1. Germline loops: CDR1 LGHNA, CDR2 YNFKEQ. This CDR3 has 16 amino acids. Trimming at V came to 1 base and at J to 0 bases, leaving 3 bases not matched to a gene. The DNA for the CDR3 is TGTGCCAGCAGCCAAGGGGACAGGAGTAGCACAGATACGCAGTATTTT. As protein: CASSQGDRSSTDTQYF.